These 2 T cell receptor beta chains came from one sample sequenced in a study of beta chain features in type 1 diabetes listed by TCRdb under 2018. Library generation was performed with the immunoSEQ multiplex PCR assay. All of the isolated RNA was reverse transcribed with the High Capacity cDNA Reverse Transcription Kit, so expressed TCRB transcripts were sequenced. What TCRdb holds here is the immuneACCESS table cut down to in-frame rearrangements. Part of the clones is not present; checked against another copy, under half of the missing clones reflect an unresolved V gene, and the others are unexplained. Across this sample there are 680,000 or so clones, with 15% to 18% seen only once. Of the sample, about 0.087% is held by the ten largest clones. Sequencing was performed on naive CD4+ T cells from blood. Per the publication, the cell subset or site label means: true naive CD4+ T cells. The origin of the receptors is a man in his late teens or twenties in good health.

The chain recombines TRBV20-1 with TRBJ1-2, with D unresolved. Per the germline V gene, CDR1 is DFQATT and CDR2 is SNEGSKA (reference sequence). This CDR3 has 9 amino acids. Trimming pared 5 bases from V and 8 bases from J, leaving 6 bases between. The CDR3 DNA reads as TGCAGTGCTCCACAGGGCTACACCTTC. Its translation: CSAPQGYTF.

To note about this clone: The identical CDR3 is also encoded by other nucleotide sequences in the sample. This sequence joins TRBV11-2 and TRBJ2-5, with D possibly matching TRBD2 (6 bases). The V end lost 5 bases, the J end lost 4 bases, and 14 bases lay between the germline ends. The CDR3 length is 14 residues. The V gene's germline CDR1 is SGHAT and CDR2 FQNNGV. CDR3 in DNA: TGTGCCAGCAGCACAACTAGCAGAAGAGAGACCCAGTACTTC. This encodes CASSTTSRRETQYF.